Detailed here is one T cell receptor (beta chain). This entry is derived from a study of blood T cell repertoires in COVID-19. Whole-study context: Sites in the United States, Italy and Spain provided acute and convalescent COVID-19 samples. T cells, B-cell-depleted T cells, or PBMCs provided the cDNA or gDNA that served as material.

Authors' analysis steps: The assay estimated nucleated cells by amplifying reference gene primers. TCRdb's copy holds only in-frame clones and misses some; the assay was immunoSEQ multiplex PCR. V and J calls and clone size come straight from that table; D and trimming were deduced from the DNA. The sample yields around 51,000 clones, 70% to 90% seen once. V was clipped by 3 bases and J by 6 bases, with 11 bases between them. The CDR3 extends over 12 amino acids. Germline loops: CDR1 GTSNPN, CDR2 SVGIG (reference sequence). The sequence was obtained from a woman of 80 years or more with acute or convalescent COVID-19. The material sequenced was peripheral blood. The rearrangement joins TRBV30 to TRBJ1-1; D perhaps matches TRBD1 (6 bases). The CDR3 region has the DNA TGTGCCTGGAGACAGGGCTTGGCTGAAGCTTTCTTT. Protein product: CAWRQGLAEAFF. The complete variable domain, with remaining parts taken from reference TRBV30 and TRBJ1-1, reads SQTIHQWPATLVQPVGSPLSLECTVEGTSNPNLYWYRQAAGRGLQLLFYSVGIGQISSEVPQNLSASRPQDRQFILSSKKLLLSDSGFYLCAWRQGLAEAFFGQGTRLTVV.